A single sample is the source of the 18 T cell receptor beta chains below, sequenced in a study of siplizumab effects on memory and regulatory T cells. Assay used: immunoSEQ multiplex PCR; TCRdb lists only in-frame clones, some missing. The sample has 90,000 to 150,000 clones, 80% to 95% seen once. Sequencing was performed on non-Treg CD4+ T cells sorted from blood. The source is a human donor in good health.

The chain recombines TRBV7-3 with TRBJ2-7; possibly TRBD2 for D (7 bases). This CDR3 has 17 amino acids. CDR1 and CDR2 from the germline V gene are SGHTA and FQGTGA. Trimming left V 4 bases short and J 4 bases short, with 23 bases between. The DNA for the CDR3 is TGTGCCAGCAGCTCACCCCAAGGGGGGGGATCATCGTACGAGCAGTACTTC. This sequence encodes CASSSPQGGGSSYEQYF.

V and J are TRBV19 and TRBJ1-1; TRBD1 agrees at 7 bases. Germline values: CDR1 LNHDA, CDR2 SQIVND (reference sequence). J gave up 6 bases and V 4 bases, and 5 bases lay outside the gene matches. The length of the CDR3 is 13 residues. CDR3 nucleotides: TGTGCCAGTAGTAAGACAGGGACCCCTGAAGCTTTCTTT. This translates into CASSKTGTPEAFF. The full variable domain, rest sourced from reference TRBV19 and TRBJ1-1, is DGGITQSPKYLFRKEGQNVTLSCEQNLNHDAMYWYRQDPGQGLRLIYYSQIVNDFQKGDIAEGYSVSREKKESFPLTVTSAQKNPTAFYLCASSKTGTPEAFFGQGTRLTVV.

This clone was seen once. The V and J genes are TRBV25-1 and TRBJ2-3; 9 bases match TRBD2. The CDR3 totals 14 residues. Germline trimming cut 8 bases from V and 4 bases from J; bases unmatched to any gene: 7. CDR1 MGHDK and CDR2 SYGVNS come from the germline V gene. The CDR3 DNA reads TGTGCCAGCGCGGGGGGGCAGCGTTCAGATACGCAGTATTTT. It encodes CASAGGQRSDTQYF.

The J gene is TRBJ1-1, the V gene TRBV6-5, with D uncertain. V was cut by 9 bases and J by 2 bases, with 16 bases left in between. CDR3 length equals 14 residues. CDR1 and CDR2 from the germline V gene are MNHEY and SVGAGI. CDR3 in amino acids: CASNTGPTNTEAFF. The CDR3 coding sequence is TGTGCCAGTAACACCGGGCCGACCAACACTGAAGCTTTCTTT.

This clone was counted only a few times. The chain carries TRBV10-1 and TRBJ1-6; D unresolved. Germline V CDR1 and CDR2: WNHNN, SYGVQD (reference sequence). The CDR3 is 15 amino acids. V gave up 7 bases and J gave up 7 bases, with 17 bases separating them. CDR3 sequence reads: CASTKTLSPNSPLHF. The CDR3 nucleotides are TGCGCCAGCACAAAGACCCTTAGCCCGAATTCACCCCTCCACTTT.

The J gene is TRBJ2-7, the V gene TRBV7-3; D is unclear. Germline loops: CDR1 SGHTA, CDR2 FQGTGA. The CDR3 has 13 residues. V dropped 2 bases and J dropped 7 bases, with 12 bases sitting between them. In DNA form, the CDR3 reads TGTGCCAGCAGCTTACTGATAATGAGTGAGCAGTACTTC. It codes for CASSLLIMSEQYF.

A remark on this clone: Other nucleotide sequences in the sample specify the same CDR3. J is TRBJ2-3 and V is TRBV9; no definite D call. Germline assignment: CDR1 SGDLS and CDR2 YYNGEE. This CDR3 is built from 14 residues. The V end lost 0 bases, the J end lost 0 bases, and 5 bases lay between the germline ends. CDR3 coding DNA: TGTGCCAGCAGCGTAGTGTCTAGCACAGATACGCAGTATTTT. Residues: CASSVVSSTDTQYF.

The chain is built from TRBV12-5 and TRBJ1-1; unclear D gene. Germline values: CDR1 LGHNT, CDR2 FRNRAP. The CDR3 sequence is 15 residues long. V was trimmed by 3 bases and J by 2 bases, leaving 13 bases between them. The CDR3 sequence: CASGLGGPGNTEAFF. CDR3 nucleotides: TGTGCTAGTGGTTTAGGAGGGCCAGGTAACACTGAAGCTTTCTTT.

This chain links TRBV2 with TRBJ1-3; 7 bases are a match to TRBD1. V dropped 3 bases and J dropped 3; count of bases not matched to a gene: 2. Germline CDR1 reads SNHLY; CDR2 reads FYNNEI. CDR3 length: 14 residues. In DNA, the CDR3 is TGTGCCAGCAGTGAGTCAGGGGGTGGAAACACCATATATTTT. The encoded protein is CASSESGGGNTIYF.

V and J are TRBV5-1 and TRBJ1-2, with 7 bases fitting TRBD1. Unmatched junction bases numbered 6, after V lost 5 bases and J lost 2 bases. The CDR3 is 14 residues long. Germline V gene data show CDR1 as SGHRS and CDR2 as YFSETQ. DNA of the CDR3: TGCGCCAGCAGTTCAGGGACAGTGAACTATGGCTACACCTTC. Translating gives CASSSGTVNYGYTF. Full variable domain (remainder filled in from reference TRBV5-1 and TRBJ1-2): KAGVTQTPRYLIKTRGQQVTLSCSPISGHRSVSWYQQTPGQGLQFLFEYFSETQRNKGNFPGRFSGRQFSNSRSEMNVSTLELGDSALYLCASSSGTVNYGYTFGSGTRLTVV.

The DNA of the CDR3 is TGTGCCAGCAGTTACTCCCAGGGGTTTGGTCAGCCCCAGCATTTT. It translates to CASSYSQGFGQPQHF. The V and J genes are TRBV6-6 and TRBJ1-5, with D perhaps matching TRBD1 (6 bases). This CDR3 has 15 residues. V lost 0 bases to trimming and J lost 6 bases, with 12 bases between them. From germline, CDR1 is MNHNY and CDR2 SVGAGI (reference sequence).

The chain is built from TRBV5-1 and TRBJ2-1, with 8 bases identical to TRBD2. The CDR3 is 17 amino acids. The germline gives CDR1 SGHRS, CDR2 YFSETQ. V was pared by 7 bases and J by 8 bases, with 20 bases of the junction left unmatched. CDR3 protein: CASAFTPGTSGRDEQFF. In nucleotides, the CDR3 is TGCGCCAGCGCCTTCACTCCCGGGACTAGTGGGAGAGATGAGCAGTTCTTC.

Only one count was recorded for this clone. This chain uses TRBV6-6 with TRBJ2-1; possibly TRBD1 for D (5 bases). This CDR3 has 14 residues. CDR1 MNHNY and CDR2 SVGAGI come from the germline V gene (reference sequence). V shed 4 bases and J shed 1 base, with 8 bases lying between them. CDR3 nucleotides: TGTGCCAGCAGTTCGCAGGGTTCCTACAATGAGCAGTTCTTC. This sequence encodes CASSSQGSYNEQFF.

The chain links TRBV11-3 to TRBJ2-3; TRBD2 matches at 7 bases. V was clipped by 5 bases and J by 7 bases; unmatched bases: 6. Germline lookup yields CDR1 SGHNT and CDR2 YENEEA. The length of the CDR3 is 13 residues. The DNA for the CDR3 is TGTGCCAGCAGCACAACTAGCGCCTATACGCAGTATTTT. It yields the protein CASSTTSAYTQYF.

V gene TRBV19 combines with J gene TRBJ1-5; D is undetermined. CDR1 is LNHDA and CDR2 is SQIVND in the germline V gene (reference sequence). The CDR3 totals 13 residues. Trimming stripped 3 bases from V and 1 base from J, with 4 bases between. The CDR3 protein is CASSIPSNQPQHF. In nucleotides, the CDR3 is TGTGCCAGTAGTATTCCCAGCAATCAGCCCCAGCATTTT.

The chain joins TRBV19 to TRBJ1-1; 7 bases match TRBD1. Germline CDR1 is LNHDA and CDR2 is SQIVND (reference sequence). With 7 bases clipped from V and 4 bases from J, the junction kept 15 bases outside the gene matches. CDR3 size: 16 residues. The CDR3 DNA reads TGTGCCAGTACCCCATTCCCGCCAGGGGGTACCACTGAAGCTTTCTTT. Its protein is CASTPFPPGGTTEAFF. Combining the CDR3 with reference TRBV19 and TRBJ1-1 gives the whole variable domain DGGITQSPKYLFRKEGQNVTLSCEQNLNHDAMYWYRQDPGQGLRLIYYSQIVNDFQKGDIAEGYSVSREKKESFPLTVTSAQKNPTAFYLCASTPFPPGGTTEAFFGQGTRLTVV.

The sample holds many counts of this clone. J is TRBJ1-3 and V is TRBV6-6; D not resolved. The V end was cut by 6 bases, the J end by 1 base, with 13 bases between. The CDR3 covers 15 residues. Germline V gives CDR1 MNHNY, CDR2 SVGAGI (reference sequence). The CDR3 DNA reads TGTGCCAGCAGCTTCTCAGAGGCGTCTGGAAACACCATATATTTT. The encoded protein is CASSFSEASGNTIYF.

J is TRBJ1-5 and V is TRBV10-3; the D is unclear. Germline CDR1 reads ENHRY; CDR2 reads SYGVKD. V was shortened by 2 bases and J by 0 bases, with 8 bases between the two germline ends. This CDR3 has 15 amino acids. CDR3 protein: CAISETGYSNQPQHF. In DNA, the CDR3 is TGTGCCATCAGTGAGACGGGGTATAGCAATCAGCCCCAGCATTTT.